The clone carrying this T cell receptor (beta chain) was seen only a few times. Its antigen is unknown. This CDR3 contains 15 residues. Germline-derived CDR1 and CDR2 are SGDLS and YYNGEE. The V end lost 3 bases, the J end lost 2 bases, and 13 bases lay between the germline ends. The entry originates in a study of early T cells in non-severe SARS-CoV-2 infection. General study findings and limits: VDJdb-based annotation leaned toward anti-spike CD8 responses and missed private and CD4 specificities.

Unique molecular identifier tags were affixed to discrete cDNA molecules. One entry per CDR3 protein, called by TCRdb with MiXCR from the 5' RACE reads. The repertoire consists of some 50,000 distinct CDR3 sequences, with about 9.4% occurring once and the leading ten covering about 4.3%. V gene TRBV9 combines with J gene TRBJ2-3; no definite D call. The clonotype comes from an adult who was a healthcare worker with PCR-confirmed SARS-CoV-2 infection or an uninfected control (not recorded which). The sample consisted of whole blood. CDR3 sequence reads: CASSALGRNTDTQYF. CDR3 nucleotides: TGTGCCAGCAGCGCATTGGGCAGGAACACAGATACGCAGTATTTT.